This T cell receptor beta chain was documented in a study of T cells in narcolepsy (dated by TCRdb to the late 2010s). Background on the whole study: Patients with narcolepsy type 1 or type 2 (NT1, NT2) were enrolled in the study together with healthy control donors. Autoreactive T cells targeting hypocretin neuron self-antigens (hypocretin, TRIB2) were sought in narcolepsy patients, and TCR Vbeta sequencing was used to track clonotypes in blood and CSF. Results the study describes overall, beyond this receptor: Patients and controls had similar numbers of sequenced blood memory CD4+ clonotypes, with averages of some 40,000 in patients and 30,000 to 35,000 in controls. HCRT-specific and TRIB2-specific autoreactive clonotypes were highlighted in plots that compared CD4+ T cell clonotypes in CSF versus blood from the same patient. According to the report, autoreactive clonotypes were detected serially in the blood of the same patients and of different patients, but not in healthy controls. No sequences matching autoreactive T cell clones were present in some of the blood memory CD4+ repertoires from patients and controls.

The library came from the immunoSEQ multiplex PCR assay. TCRdb provides this immuneACCESS table in a form limited to in-frame rearrangements. Some clones are lacking; in checked studies, under half of them reflect an unresolved V gene, and why the rest are absent is not known. The sample includes more than 20,000 clones, with around 92% observed a single time. Together, the top ten hold approximately 1.2% of the sample. CDR1 and CDR2 are drawn from the germline V gene: SGHTA, FQGNSA. From its cysteine to its phenylalanine, the CDR3 spans 14 amino acids. Only the CDR3 DNA stays, 42 bases, in frame from base 1. Deletion took 5 bases off V and 0 bases off J, with a span of 10 bases between the germline ends. As regards this clone: Its antigen is unknown. One base away there is no much larger clone; base qualities are not given.

For TCR Vbeta sequencing, memory CD4+ T cells were sorted ex vivo from the peripheral blood of both healthy controls and narcolepsy patients. This sequence originates from a human donor with narcolepsy. Specimen: CD45RA- memory CD4+ T cells from PBMCs. The cell subset or site label of this sample denotes: memory T cells sorted ex vivo from peripheral blood. The chain employs TRBV7-2 and TRBJ1-1; the D gene identity is not certain. The DNA is TGTGCCAGCAGCCCGCCCCCCCTGAACACTGAAGCTTTCTTT. Its protein reads: CASSPPPLNTEAFF.